Included here is one T cell receptor beta chain sequence, with context. Its target is unknown. This sample stems from a study of spatial heterogeneity in lung cancer. Study background: Combinations of a unique TCR and a UMI were tallied in raw reads, and on average each appeared more than ten times.

V lost 1 base and J 3 bases, leaving 13 bases between the germline ends. Per the germline V gene, CDR1 is DFQATT and CDR2 is SNEGSKA (reference sequence). The CDR3 sequence is 15 residues long. Specified time point: sample taken at primary tumor resection. Donation came from 70 or so patients with untreated early-stage non-small cell lung cancer. From tumor, nontumor lung or frozen PBMC, whole RNA was taken unsorted for sequencing. The study, taken as a whole, reports: Resection saw ubiquitous expanded tumor TCRs appear in blood more than follow-up did.

TCRdb re-called the 5' RACE reads through MiXCR, storing one row per CDR3 protein. In the table there are 50,000 to 75,000 distinct CDR3 sequences, under 7.5% of which are singletons. The receptor comes from a female donor with early-stage non-small cell lung cancer. The material was PBMCs, obtained at surgery. J is TRBJ1-3 and V is TRBV20-1; no clear D. The CDR3: CSARAPVENGNTIYF. The CDR3 DNA reads as TGCAGTGCTAGAGCCCCTGTAGAGAATGGAAACACCATATATTTT.